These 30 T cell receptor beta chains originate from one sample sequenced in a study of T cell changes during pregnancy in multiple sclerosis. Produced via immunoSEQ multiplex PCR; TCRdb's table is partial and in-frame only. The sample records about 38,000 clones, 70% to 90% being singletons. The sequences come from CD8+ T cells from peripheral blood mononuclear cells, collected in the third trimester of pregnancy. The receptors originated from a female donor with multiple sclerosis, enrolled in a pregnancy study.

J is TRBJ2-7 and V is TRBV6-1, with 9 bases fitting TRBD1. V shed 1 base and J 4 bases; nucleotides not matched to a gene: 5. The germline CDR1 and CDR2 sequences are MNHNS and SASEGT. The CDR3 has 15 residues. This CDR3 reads CASSEDETGGYEQYF. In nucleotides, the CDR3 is TGTGCCAGCAGTGAAGATGAGACAGGGGGATACGAGCAGTACTTC.

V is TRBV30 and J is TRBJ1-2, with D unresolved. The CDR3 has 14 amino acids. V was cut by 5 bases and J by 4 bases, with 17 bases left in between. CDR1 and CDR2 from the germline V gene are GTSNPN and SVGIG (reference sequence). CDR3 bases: TGTGCCTGGGAGCCTAGGCAGCTTTCCTATGGCTACACCTTC. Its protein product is CAWEPRQLSYGYTF.

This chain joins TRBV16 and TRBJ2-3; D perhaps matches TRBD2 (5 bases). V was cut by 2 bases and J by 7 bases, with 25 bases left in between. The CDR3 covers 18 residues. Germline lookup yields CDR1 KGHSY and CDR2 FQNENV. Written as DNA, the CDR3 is TGTGCCAGCAGCCAACTTGTGCTCGGGGAAATTAACGTAAATACGCAGTATTTT. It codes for CASSQLVLGEINVNTQYF.

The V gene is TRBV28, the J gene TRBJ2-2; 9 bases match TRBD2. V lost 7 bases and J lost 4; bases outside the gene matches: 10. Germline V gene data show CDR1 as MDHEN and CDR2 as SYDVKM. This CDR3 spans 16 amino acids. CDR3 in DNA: TGTGCCAGCACGTCGGGCGGGGGGGCATCCACCGGGGAGCTGTTTTTT. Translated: CASTSGGGASTGELFF. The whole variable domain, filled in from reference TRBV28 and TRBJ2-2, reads DVKVTQSSRYLVKRTGEKVFLECVQDMDHENMFWYRQDPGLGLRLIYFSYDVKMKEKGDIPEGYSVSREKKERFSLILESASTNQTSMYLCASTSGGGASTGELFFGEGSRLTVL.

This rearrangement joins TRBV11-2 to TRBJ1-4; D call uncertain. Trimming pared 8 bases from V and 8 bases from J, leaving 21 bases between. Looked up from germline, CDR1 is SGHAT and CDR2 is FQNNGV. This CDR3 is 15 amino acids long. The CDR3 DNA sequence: TGTGCCAGCTCTACCCCGGGAGGTGGAGAGGAAAAACTGTTTTTT. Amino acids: CASSTPGGGEEKLFF.

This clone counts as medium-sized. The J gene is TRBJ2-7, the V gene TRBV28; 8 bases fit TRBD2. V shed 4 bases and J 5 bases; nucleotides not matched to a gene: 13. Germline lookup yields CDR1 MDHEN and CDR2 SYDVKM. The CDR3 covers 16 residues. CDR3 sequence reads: CASSSPTAGDGDEQYF. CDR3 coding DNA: TGTGCCAGCAGTTCCCCCACAGCGGGGGACGGGGACGAGCAGTACTTC.

The CDR3: CASSPSKGQHSGNTIYF. The CDR3 DNA reads as TGCGCCAGCAGCCCGAGCAAGGGACAGCACTCTGGAAACACCATATATTTT. This chain uses TRBV5-1 with TRBJ1-3; TRBD1 matches at 7 bases. This CDR3 is 17 amino acids long. CDR1 is SGHRS, CDR2 YFSETQ, per germline. The J segment lost 0 bases and the V segment lost 4 bases, leaving 10 bases of the junction unmatched.

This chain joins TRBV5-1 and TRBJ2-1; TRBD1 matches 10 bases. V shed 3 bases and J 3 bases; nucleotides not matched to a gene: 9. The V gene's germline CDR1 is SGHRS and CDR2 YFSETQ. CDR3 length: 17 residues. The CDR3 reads CASSWTGGSGVYNEQFF. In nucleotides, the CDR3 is TGCGCCAGCAGCTGGACAGGGGGGAGCGGGGTCTACAATGAGCAGTTCTTC.

CDR3 loop: CASSPLRGTGEAFF. CDR3 DNA: TGTGCCAGCAGTCCCCTTAGAGGGACAGGCGAAGCTTTCTTT. The V gene is TRBV27, the J gene TRBJ1-1; 8 bases are a match to TRBD1. V was clipped by 5 bases and J by 8 bases; unmatched bases: 10. Germline V gene data show CDR1 as MNHEY and CDR2 as SMNVEV (reference sequence). The CDR3 consists of 14 residues.

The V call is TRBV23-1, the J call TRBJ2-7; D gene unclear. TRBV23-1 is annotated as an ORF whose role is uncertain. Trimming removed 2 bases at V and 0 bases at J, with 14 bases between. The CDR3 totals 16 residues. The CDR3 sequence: CASSQVRKIDSYEQYF. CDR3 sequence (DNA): TGCGCCAGCAGTCAAGTCCGAAAAATAGACTCCTACGAGCAGTACTTC.

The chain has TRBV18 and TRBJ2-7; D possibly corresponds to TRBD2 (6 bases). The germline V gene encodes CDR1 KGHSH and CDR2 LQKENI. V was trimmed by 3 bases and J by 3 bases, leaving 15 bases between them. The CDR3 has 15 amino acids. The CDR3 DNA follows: TGTGCCAGCTCACCCGGGTGGGGCGGGAACTACGAGCAGTACTTC. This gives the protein CASSPGWGGNYEQYF.

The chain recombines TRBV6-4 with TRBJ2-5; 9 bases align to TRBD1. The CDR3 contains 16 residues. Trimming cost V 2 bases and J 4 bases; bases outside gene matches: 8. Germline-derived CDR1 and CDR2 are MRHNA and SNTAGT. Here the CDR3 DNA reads TGTGCCAGCAGTGACCAACGACAGGGGGGAGGAGAGACCCAGTACTTC. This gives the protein CASSDQRQGGGETQYF.

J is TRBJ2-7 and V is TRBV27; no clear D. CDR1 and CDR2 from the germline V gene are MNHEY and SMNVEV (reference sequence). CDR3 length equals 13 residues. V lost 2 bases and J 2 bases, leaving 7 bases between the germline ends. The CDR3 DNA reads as TGTGCCAGCAGTTTAGTAGCAGCCTACGAGCAGTACTTC. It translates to CASSLVAAYEQYF.

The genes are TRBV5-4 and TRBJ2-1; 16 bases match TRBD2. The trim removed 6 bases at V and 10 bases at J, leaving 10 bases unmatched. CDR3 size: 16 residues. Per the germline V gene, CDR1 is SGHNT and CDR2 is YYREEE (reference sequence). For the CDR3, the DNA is TGTGCCAGCATACAGGGGACTAGCGGGGGGGCGGACGAGCAGTTCTTC. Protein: CASIQGTSGGADEQFF.

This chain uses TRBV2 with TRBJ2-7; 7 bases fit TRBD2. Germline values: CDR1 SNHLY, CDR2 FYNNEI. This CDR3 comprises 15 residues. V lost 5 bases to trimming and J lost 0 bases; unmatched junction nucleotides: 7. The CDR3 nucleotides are TGTGCCAGCAGTATGGAAGCGGGGAGCTCCTACGAGCAGTACTTC. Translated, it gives CASSMEAGSSYEQYF.

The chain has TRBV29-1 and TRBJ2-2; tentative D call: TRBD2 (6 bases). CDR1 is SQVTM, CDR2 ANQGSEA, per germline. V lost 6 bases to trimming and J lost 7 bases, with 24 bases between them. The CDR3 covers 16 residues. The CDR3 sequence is CSVIRLEDYRGGELFF. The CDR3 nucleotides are TGCAGCGTCATAAGACTCGAGGACTATCGGGGCGGGGAGCTGTTTTTT.

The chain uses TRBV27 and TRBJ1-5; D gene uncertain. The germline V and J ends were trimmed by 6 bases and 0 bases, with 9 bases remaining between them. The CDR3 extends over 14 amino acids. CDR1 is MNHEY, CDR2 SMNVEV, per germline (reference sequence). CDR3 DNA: TGTGCCAGCAGGGAGGCGGTTAGCAATCAGCCCCAGCATTTT. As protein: CASREAVSNQPQHF.

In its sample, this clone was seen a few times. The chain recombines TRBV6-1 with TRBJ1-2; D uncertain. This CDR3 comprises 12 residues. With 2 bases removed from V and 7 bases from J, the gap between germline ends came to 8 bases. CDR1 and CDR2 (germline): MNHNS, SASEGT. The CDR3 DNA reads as TGTGCCAGCAGTGAACGGGGATTTGGCTACACCTTC. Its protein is CASSERGFGYTF.

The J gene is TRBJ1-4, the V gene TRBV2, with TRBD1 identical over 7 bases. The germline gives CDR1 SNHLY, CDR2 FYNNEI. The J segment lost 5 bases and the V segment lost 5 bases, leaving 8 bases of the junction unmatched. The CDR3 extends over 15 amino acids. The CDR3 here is CASSYPGQINEKLFF. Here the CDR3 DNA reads TGTGCCAGCAGTTACCCGGGACAGATCAATGAAAAACTGTTTTTT. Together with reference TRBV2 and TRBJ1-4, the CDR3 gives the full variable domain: EPEVTQTPSHQVTQMGQEVILRCVPISNHLYFYWYRQILGQKVEFLVSFYNNEISEKSEIFDDQFSVERPDGSNFTLKIRSTKLEDSAMYFCASSYPGQINEKLFFGSGTQLSVL.

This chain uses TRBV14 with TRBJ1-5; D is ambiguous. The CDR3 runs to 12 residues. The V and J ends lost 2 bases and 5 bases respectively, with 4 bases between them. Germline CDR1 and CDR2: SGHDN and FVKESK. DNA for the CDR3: TGTGCCAGCAGCCAACTCGATCAGCCCCAGCATTTT. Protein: CASSQLDQPQHF.

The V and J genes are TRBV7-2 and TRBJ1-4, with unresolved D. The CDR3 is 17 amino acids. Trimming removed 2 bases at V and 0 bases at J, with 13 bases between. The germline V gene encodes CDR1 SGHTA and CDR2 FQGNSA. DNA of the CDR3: TGTGCCAGCAGCTTATCCAGGCATGGGTCAACTAATGAAAAACTGTTTTTT. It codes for CASSLSRHGSTNEKLFF.

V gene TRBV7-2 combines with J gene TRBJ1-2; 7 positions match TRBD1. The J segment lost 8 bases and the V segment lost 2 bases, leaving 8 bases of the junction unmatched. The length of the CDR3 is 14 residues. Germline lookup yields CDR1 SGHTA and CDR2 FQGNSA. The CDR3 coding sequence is TGTGCCAGCAGCTTAATTAACAGGGGTAAAGGCTACACCTTC. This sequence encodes CASSLINRGKGYTF.

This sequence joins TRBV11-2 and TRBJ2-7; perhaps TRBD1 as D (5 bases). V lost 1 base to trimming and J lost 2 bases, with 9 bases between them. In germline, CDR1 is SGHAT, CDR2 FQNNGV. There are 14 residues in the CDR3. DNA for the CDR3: TGTGCCAGCAGCTTAGTGGGGCCCCCCTACGAGCAGTACTTC. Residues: CASSLVGPPYEQYF.

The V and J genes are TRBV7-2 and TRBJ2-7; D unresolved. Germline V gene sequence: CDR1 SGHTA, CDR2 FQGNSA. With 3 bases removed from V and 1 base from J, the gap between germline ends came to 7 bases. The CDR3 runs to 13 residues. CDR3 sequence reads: CASSFSQSYEQYF. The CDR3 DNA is TGTGCCAGCAGCTTCTCCCAGTCCTACGAGCAGTACTTC. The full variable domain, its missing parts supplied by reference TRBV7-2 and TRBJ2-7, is GAGVSQSPSNKVTEKGKDVELRCDPISGHTALYWYRQSLGQGLEFLIYFQGNSAPDKSGLPSDRFSAERTGGSVSTLTIQRTQQEDSAVYLCASSFSQSYEQYFGPGTRLTVT.

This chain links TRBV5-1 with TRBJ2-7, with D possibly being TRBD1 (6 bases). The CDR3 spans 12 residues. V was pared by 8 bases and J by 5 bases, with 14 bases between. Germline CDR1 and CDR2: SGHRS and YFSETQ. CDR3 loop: CASTDSLDEQYF. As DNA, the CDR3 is TGCGCCAGTACGGACAGTCTAGACGAGCAGTACTTC. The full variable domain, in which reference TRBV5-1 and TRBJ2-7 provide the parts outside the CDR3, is KAGVTQTPRYLIKTRGQQVTLSCSPISGHRSVSWYQQTPGQGLQFLFEYFSETQRNKGNFPGRFSGRQFSNSRSEMNVSTLELGDSALYLCASTDSLDEQYFGPGTRLTVT.

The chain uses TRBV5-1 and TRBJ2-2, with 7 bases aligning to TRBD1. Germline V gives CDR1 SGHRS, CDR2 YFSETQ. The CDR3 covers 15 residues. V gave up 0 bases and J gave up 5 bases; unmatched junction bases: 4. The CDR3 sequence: CASSLEQGETGELFF. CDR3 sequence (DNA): TGCGCCAGCAGCTTGGAGCAGGGGGAGACCGGGGAGCTGTTTTTT.

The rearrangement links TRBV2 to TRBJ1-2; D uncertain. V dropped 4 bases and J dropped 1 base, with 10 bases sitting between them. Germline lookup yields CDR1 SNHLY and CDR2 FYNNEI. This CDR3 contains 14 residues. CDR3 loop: CASSADTNNYGYTF. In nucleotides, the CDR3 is TGTGCCAGCAGTGCTGACACCAATAACTATGGCTACACCTTC.

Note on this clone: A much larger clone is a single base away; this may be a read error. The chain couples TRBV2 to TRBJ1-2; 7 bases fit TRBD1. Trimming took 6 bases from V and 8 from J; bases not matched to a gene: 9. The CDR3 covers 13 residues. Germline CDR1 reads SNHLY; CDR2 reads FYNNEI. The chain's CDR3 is CASSLGQVLGYTF. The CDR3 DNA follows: TGTGCCAGCAGCTTAGGACAGGTGTTGGGCTACACCTTC.

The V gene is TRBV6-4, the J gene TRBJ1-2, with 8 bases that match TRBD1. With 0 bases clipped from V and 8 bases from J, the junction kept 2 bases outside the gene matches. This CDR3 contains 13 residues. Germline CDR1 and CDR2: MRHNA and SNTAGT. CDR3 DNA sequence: TGTGCCAGCAGTGACTCAGGGACAGGAGGCTACACCTTC. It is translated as CASSDSGTGGYTF.

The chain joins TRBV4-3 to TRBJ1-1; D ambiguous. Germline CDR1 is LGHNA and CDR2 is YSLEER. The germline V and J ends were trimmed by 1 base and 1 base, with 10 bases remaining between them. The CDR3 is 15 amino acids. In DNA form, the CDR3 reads TGCGCCAGCAGCCAAGCCTGGGGAGGGAACACTGAAGCTTTCTTT. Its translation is CASSQAWGGNTEAFF.